The 10 T cell receptor beta chains in this list originate from one sample, sequenced in a study of blood T cells in healthy people across ages. A second about 6 to 12 cycle PCR used barcoded and J-beta primers. A single record per CDR3 protein comes from TCRdb applying MiXCR to the 5' RACE reads. The sample holds 1.5 million to 2 million distinct CDR3 sequences, around 35% seen once. Sequencing was carried out using blood. Receptor source: a woman aged 30 to 39 in good health.

The chain links TRBV4-1 to TRBJ2-1; D ambiguous. Trimming removed 0 bases at V and 9 bases at J, with 9 bases between. Germline assignment: CDR1 MGHRA and CDR2 YSYEKL. The CDR3 spans 13 residues. The CDR3 reads CASSQEGYPEQFF. The DNA of the CDR3 is TGCGCCAGCAGCCAAGAGGGCTATCCTGAGCAGTTCTTC.

In the case of this clonotype: The junction departs from germline at one end; a sequencing error may be responsible. The rearrangement uses TRBV29-1 and TRBJ2-2; the D gene could be TRBD1 or TRBD2 (5 bases each). The CDR3 is 13 residues long. Germline V gene data show CDR1 as SQVTM and CDR2 as ANQGSEA. The CDR3 bases are TGCAGCGTCAGGGCCAGCAACACCGGGGAGCGGTTTTTT. It is translated as CSVRASNTGERFF.

The chain carries TRBV27 and TRBJ2-7, with TRBD2 identical over 10 bases. V gave up 3 bases and J gave up 5 bases; unmatched junction bases: 7. CDR1 MNHEY and CDR2 SMNVEV come from the germline V gene (reference sequence). The CDR3 covers 15 residues. In DNA, the CDR3 is TGTGCCAGCAGTTTTAGCGGGAGGAGACACCACGAGCAGTACTTC. It is translated as CASSFSGRRHHEQYF.

This clonotype has more than one count but fewer than ten. CDR3 residues: CASSLGVGMAANTGELFF. The CDR3, as DNA: TGCGCCAGCAGCTTGGGAGTGGGTATGGCTGCGAACACCGGGGAGCTGTTTTTT. The V gene is TRBV5-1, the J gene TRBJ2-2; unclear D gene. The CDR3 loop spans 18 amino acids. Germline V gene data show CDR1 as SGHRS and CDR2 as YFSETQ. Deletions cut 0 bases from V and 0 bases from J, with 15 bases between.

This clonotype was counted only a few times. The chain recombines TRBV15 with TRBJ1-6; D remains ambiguous. The germline V gene encodes CDR1 LNHNV and CDR2 YYDKDF (reference sequence). The CDR3 has 13 residues. V was shortened by 6 bases and J by 4 bases, with 7 bases between the two germline ends. This chain's CDR3 is CATSTLYNSPLHF. Written as DNA, the CDR3 is TGTGCCACCAGTACGTTATATAATTCACCCCTCCACTTT. Full variable domain (outside the CDR3, taken from reference TRBV15 and TRBJ1-6): DAMVIQNPRYQVTQFGKPVTLSCSQTLNHNVMYWYQQKSSQAPKLLFHYYDKDFNNEADTPDNFQSRRPNTSFCFLDIRSPGLGDTAMYLCATSTLYNSPLHFGNGTRLTVT.

Written as DNA, the CDR3 is TGTGCCAGCAGTGAATTTTGGCAGACCTCCTACAATGAGCAGTTCTTC. Protein sequence: CASSEFWQTSYNEQFF. The genes are TRBV6-1 and TRBJ2-1, with D hard to call. Germline assignment: CDR1 MNHNS and CDR2 SASEGT. The CDR3 runs 16 residues. V was cut by 2 bases and J by 0 bases, with 11 bases left in between.

This chain links TRBV30 with TRBJ1-5; D remains ambiguous. The CDR3 is 15 residues long. Germline V lookup: CDR1 GTSNPN, CDR2 SVGIG (reference sequence). V was trimmed by 0 bases and J by 2 bases, leaving 11 bases between them. The DNA for the CDR3 is TGTGCCTGGAGTGTTGTGGGGTTTGGCAATCAGCCCCAGCATTTT. Translated, it gives CAWSVVGFGNQPQHF.

The J gene is TRBJ2-3, the V gene TRBV6-5; 11 nucleotides match TRBD2. Germline V CDR1 and CDR2: MNHEY, SVGAGI. CDR3 length equals 16 residues. The V segment lost 6 bases and the J segment 5 bases; nucleotides outside the gene matches: 10. The CDR3 here is CASSPTSGSVVDTQYF. CDR3 sequence (DNA): TGTGCCAGCAGCCCCACTAGCGGGAGCGTAGTAGATACGCAGTATTTT.

V usage is TRBV27 and J usage is TRBJ1-2; a possible D gene is TRBD1 (6 bases). This CDR3 comprises 13 residues. The germline V gene has CDR1 MNHEY and CDR2 SMNVEV (reference sequence). V dropped 3 bases and J dropped 8 bases, with 13 bases sitting between them. The CDR3 here is CASSFEGGRGYTF. The CDR3 DNA follows: TGTGCCAGCAGTTTTGAAGGGGGACGGGGCTACACCTTC.

The genes are TRBV9 and TRBJ1-5; maybe TRBD1 (5 bases). V was cut by 0 bases and J by 3 bases, with 10 bases left in between. This CDR3 comprises 15 residues. CDR1 and CDR2 (germline): SGDLS, YYNGEE. CDR3 in DNA: TGTGCCAGCAGCGTAGAAGGACAAACCAATCAGCCCCAGCATTTT. This encodes CASSVEGQTNQPQHF.